This T cell receptor (beta chain) was found in a study of control samples from healthy donors and cancer patients. The repertoire was sequenced with immunoSEQ multiplex PCR; TCRdb's copy has only in-frame clones and lacks some. The table includes fewer than 250,000 clones, about 89% detected once. V was clipped by 0 bases and J by 0 bases, with 8 bases between them. Per germline, CDR1 SGHDN and CDR2 FVKESK. The CDR3 is 15 amino acids. The receptor comes from a young man in good health. The chain has TRBV14 and TRBJ1-1; perhaps TRBD1 as D (5 bases). Sequenced sample: blood. The DNA for the CDR3 is TGTGCCAGCAGCCAAGATCGGGGACTGAACACTGAAGCTTTCTTT. Translation gives CASSQDRGLNTEAFF.